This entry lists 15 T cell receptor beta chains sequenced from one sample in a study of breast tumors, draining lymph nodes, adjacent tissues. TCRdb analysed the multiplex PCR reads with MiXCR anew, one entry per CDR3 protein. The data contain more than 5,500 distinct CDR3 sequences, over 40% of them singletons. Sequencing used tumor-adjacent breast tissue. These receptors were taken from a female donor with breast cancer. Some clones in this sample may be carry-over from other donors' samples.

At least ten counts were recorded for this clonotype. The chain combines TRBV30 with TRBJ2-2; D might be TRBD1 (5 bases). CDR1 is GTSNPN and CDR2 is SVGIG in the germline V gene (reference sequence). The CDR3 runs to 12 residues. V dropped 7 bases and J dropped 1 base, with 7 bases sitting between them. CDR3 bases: TGTGCCTCTGACAGGAACACCGGGGAGCTGTTTTTT. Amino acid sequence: CASDRNTGELFF.

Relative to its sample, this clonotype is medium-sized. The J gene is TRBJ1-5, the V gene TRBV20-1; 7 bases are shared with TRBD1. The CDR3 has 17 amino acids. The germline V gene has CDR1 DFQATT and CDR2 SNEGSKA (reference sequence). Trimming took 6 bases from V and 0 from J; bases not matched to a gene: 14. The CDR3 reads CSAATGTAHYSNQPQHF. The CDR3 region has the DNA TGCAGTGCGGCGACCGGGACAGCGCATTATAGCAATCAGCCCCAGCATTTT.

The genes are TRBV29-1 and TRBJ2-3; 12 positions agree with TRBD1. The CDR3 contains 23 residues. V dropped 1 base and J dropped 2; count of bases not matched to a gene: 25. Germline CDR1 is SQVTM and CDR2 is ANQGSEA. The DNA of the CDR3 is TGCAGCGTTGAAGTTCGGGCGTTAAGCCGGGACAGGGGGCGAGGTGAGGTCACAGATACGCAGTATTTT. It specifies CSVEVRALSRDRGRGEVTDTQYF.

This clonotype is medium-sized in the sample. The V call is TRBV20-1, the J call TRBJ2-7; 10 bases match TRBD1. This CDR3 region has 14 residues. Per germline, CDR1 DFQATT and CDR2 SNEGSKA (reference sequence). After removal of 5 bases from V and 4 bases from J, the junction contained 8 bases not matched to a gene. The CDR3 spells CSADPGQGTYEQYF. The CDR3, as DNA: TGCAGTGCTGACCCGGGACAGGGGACGTACGAGCAGTACTTC.

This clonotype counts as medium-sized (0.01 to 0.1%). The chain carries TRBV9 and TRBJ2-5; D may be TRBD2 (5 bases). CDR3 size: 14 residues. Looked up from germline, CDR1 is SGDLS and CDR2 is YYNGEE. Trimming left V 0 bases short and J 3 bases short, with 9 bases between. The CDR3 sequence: CASSVGPAEETQYF. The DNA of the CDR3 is TGTGCCAGCAGCGTAGGCCCAGCGGAAGAGACCCAGTACTTC. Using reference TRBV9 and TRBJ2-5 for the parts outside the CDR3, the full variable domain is DSGVTQTPKHLITATGQRVTLRCSPRSGDLSVYWYQQSLDQGLQFLIQYYNGEERAKGNILERFSAQQFPDLHSELNLSSLELGDSALYFCASSVGPAEETQYFGPGTRLLVL.

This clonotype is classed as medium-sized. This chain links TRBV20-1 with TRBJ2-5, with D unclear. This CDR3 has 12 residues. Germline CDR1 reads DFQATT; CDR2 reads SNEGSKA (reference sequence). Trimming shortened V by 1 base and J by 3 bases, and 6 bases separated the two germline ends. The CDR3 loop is CSARGLEETQYF. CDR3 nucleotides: TGCAGTGCTAGAGGCCTAGAAGAGACCCAGTACTTC.

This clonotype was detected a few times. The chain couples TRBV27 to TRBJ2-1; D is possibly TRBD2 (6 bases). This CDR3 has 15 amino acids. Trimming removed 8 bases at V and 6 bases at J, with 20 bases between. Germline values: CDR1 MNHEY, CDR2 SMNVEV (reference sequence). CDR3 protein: CASRIGGRRGNEQFF. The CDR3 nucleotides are TGTGCCAGCCGAATTGGGGGGAGAAGGGGCAATGAGCAGTTCTTC.

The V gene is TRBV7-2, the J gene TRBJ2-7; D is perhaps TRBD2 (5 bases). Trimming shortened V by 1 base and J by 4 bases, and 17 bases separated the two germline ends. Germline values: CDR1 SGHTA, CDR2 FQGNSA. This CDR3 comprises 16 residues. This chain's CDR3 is CASSLGEVAYGYEQYF. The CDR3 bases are TGTGCCAGCAGCTTAGGAGAAGTAGCGTACGGTTACGAGCAGTACTTC.

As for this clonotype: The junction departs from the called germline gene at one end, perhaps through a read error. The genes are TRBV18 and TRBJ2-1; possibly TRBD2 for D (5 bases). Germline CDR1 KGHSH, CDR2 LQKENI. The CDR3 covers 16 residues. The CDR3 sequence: CAGSPPVGSGYNEQFF. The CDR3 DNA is TGTGCCGGCTCACCACCGGTTGGGAGTGGGTACAATGAGCAGTTCTTC.

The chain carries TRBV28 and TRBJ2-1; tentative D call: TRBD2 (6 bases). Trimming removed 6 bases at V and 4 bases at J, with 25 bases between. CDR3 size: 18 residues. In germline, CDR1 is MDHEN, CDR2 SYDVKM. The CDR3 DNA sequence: TGTGCCAGCAGCTTCCCTAGGGGAGGCCAAGGCCCGTACAATGAGCAGTTCTTC. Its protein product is CASSFPRGGQGPYNEQFF.

The CDR3 DNA follows: TGCGCCAGCAGCCAAGCCGTCTCGAAACAGGCAGGTTCACCCCTCCACTTT. This encodes CASSQAVSKQAGSPLHF. The V call is TRBV4-1, the J call TRBJ1-6; tentatively, D is TRBD1 (5 bases). The length of the CDR3 is 17 residues. CDR1 MGHRA and CDR2 YSYEKL come from the germline V gene. V dropped 1 base and J dropped 9 bases, with 19 bases sitting between them.

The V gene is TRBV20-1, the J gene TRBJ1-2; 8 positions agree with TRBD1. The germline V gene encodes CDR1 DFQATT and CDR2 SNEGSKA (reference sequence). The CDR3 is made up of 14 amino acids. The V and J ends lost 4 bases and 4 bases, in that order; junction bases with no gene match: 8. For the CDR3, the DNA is TGCAGTGCTATCCATATAGGACAGGGCTATGGCTACACCTTC. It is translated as CSAIHIGQGYGYTF.

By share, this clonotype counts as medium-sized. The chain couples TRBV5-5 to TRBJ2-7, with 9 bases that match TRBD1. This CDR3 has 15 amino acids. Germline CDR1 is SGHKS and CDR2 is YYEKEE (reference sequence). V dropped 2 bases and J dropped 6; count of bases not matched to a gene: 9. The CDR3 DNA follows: TGTGCCAGCAGCTTTACCGGGACAGGGTTCCTCGAGCAGTACTTC. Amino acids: CASSFTGTGFLEQYF.

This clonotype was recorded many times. In DNA form, the CDR3 reads TGTGCCAGCAGCGGCCAGGACACCGGGGAGCTGTTTTTT. Its protein is CASSGQDTGELFF. This chain connects TRBV6-2 or TRBV6-3 to TRBJ2-2; unclear D gene. The V and J ends lost 6 bases and 3 bases respectively, with 8 bases between them. The CDR3 covers 13 residues. From germline, CDR1 is MNHEY and CDR2 SVGEGT.

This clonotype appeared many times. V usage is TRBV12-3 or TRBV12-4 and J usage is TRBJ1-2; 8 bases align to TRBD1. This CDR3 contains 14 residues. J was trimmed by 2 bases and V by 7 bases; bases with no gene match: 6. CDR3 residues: CASNPTGENYGYTF. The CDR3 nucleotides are TGTGCCAGCAACCCGACAGGGGAAAACTATGGCTACACCTTC.